A selection of T cell receptor beta chains follows, all from one sample in a study of blood T cell repertoires in COVID-19. Libraries were prepared by immunoSEQ multiplex PCR; TCRdb keeps only in-frame clonotypes and omits some of them. The sample records about 230,000 clones, roughly 80% being singletons. Sequencing was performed on peripheral blood. The origin of the receptors is a woman of 80 years or more with acute or convalescent COVID-19. CDR3s include the opening cysteine and the closing phenylalanine or tryptophan. The D gene is left open where the match is weak. Expanded clones are given a class, and other clones once, few, many or no size at all.

J gene: TRBJ2-7; clone size: NA; D gene: TRBD2; V gene: TRBV5-1; CDR3 DNA: TGCGCCAGCAGCTCCTTAGCGGGAACACAGTACGAGCAGTACTTC; CDR3 protein: CASSSLAGTQYEQYF
J gene: TRBJ1-2; clone size: NA; D gene: TRBD1; V gene: TRBV5-1; CDR3 DNA: TGCGCCAGCAGCTTTCAGGGGGCCCGTGGCTACACCTTC; CDR3 protein: CASSFQGARGYTF
J gene: TRBJ1-1; clone size: NA; D gene: TRBD1; V gene: TRBV19; CDR3 DNA: TGTGCCAGTAGTACCCGGACAGGGCCCACTGAAGCTTTCTTT; CDR3 protein: CASSTRTGPTEAFF
J gene: TRBJ2-7; clone size: NA; D gene: NA; V gene: TRBV12-2; CDR3 DNA: TGTGCAAGTCGCTTAGCGGGGCCGGACGGGAGTAGAGGCTCCTACGAGCAGTACTTC; CDR3 protein: CASRLAGPDGSRGSYEQYF
J gene: TRBJ2-5; clone size: NA; D gene: TRBD1; V gene: TRBV2; CDR3 DNA: TGTGCCAGCAGTTGGGACAGAGAAGAGACCCAGTACTTC; CDR3 protein: CASSWDREETQYF
J gene: TRBJ2-1; clone size: NA; D gene: TRBD2; V gene: TRBV9; CDR3 DNA: TGTGCCAGCAGCGTGGGAACAAGACTAGCGGGGTTATACAATGAGCAGTTCTTC; CDR3 protein: CASSVGTRLAGLYNEQFF
J gene: TRBJ2-2; clone size: NA; D gene: NA; V gene: TRBV20-1; CDR3 DNA: TGCAGTGCTAGTGTACCCCAAGGGGGTACCGGGGAGCTGTTTTTT; CDR3 protein: CSASVPQGGTGELFF
J gene: TRBJ1-2; clone size: many; D gene: TRBD1; V gene: TRBV14; CDR3 DNA: TGTGCCAGCAGCCTGCGACAGGGAGGACTCTATGGCTACACCTTC; CDR3 protein: CASSLRQGGLYGYTF
J gene: TRBJ1-1; clone size: NA; D gene: NA; V gene: TRBV2; CDR3 DNA: TGTGCCAGCAGTTCCGACAGGATTTTGAACACTGAAGCTTTCTTT; CDR3 protein: CASSSDRILNTEAFF
J gene: TRBJ2-7; clone size: NA; D gene: TRBD2; V gene: TRBV30; CDR3 DNA: TGTGCCTGGAGGACTAGCGGGAGGGGCCAGTACTTC; CDR3 protein: CAWRTSGRGQYF
J gene: TRBJ2-7; clone size: NA; D gene: TRBD1; V gene: TRBV11-2; CDR3 DNA: TGTGCCAGCAGCTCGGCCGGGACAGGGTCGGACGAGCAGTACTTC; CDR3 protein: CASSSAGTGSDEQYF
J gene: TRBJ1-1; clone size: once; D gene: TRBD1; V gene: TRBV14; CDR3 DNA: TGTGCCAGCAGCCAAGATTTGGGACAGGGAGGAATCCCTGAAGCTTTCTTT; CDR3 protein: CASSQDLGQGGIPEAFF
J gene: TRBJ1-3; clone size: NA; D gene: TRBD1; V gene: TRBV7-9; CDR3 DNA: TGTGCCAGCAGCTTAGACAGGGGCGGTAACACCATATATTTT; CDR3 protein: CASSLDRGGNTIYF